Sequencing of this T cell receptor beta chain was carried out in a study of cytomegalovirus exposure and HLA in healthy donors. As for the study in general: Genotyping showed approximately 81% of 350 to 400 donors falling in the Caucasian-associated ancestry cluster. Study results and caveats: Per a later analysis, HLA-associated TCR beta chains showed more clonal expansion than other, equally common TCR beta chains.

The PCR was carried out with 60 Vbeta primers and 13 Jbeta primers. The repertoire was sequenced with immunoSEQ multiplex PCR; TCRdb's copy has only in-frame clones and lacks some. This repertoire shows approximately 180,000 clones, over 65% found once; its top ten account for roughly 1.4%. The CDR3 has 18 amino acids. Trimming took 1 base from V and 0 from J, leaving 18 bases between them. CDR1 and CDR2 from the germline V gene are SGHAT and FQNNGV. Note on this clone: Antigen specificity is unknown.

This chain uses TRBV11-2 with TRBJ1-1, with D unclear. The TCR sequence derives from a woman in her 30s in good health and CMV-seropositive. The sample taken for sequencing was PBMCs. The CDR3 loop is CASSLVGIVAGVNTEAFF. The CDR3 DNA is TGTGCCAGCAGCTTAGTAGGCATTGTAGCCGGCGTGAACACTGAAGCTTTCTTT.